This is a list of T cell receptor beta chains from one sample in a study of blood T cells in healthy people across ages. TCRdb ran MiXCR on the 5' RACE reads and lists one entry per CDR3 protein. The sample comprises more than 800,000 distinct CDR3 sequences, more than 25% of which are singletons, and around 15% rests with the top ten. Sequenced material: blood. These receptor sequences come from a woman older than 75 in good health. The conserved cysteine and the conserved F or W are not part of the CDR3 here.

>TRBV4-2|TRBJ2-3
ASSQVATTPVDTQY
>TRBV20-1|TRBJ1-5
SARTDLRSNQPQH
>TRBV12-3/TRBV12-4|TRBJ1-3
ASSQQGASGNTIY
>TRBV11-2|TRBJ2-7
ASSLESGTYEQY
>TRBV20-1|TRBJ1-1
STFGGTEAF
>TRBV7-2|TRBJ1-4
ASSPPQDTRSEKLF
>TRBV20-1|TRBJ2-5
SAREQRGGLETQY
>TRBV27|TRBJ2-1
ASSLPYRGPGASDHRNEQF
>TRBV7-9|TRBJ1-3
ASSLSGNTIY
>TRBV5-1|TRBJ1-1
ASSLMSGNTEAF
>TRBV6-9|TRBJ1-1
ASSYGVMNTEAF
>TRBV20-1|TRBJ2-2
SAPRGRVNTGELF
>TRBV7-9|TRBJ2-3
ASSFGAAPTDTQY
>TRBV7-6|TRBJ1-4
ASSPHGELGDHEKLF
>TRBV14|TRBJ2-4
ASSQDYSGGEQY
>TRBV5-1|TRBJ2-1
ASSASVGGRDEQF
>TRBV12-3/TRBV12-4|TRBJ2-6
ASSRLISGANVLT
>TRBV15|TRBJ2-7
ATSRAPGHSNYEQY
>TRBV4-1|TRBJ2-1
ASSGAGAYNEQF
>TRBV20-1|TRBJ1-2
SAITGTGGLGYT
>TRBV7-8|TRBJ2-7
ASSFGLAGGLSYEQY
>TRBV4-1|TRBJ1-5
ASSQDLERSNQPQH
>TRBV7-3|TRBJ2-3
ASSLTASGGTLDTQY
>TRBV10-3|TRBJ2-1
AIGGKSNHEQF
>TRBV4-3|TRBJ1-2
ASSPKGLIYGYT
>TRBV20-1|TRBJ2-7
SAGRDYEQY
>TRBV29-1|TRBJ2-3
SITNRGTDTQY
>TRBV5-1|TRBJ2-6
ASDLTGGVSGANVLT
>TRBV7-9|TRBJ2-7
ASSLGMGLSYEQY
>TRBV7-9|TRBJ2-5
ASSSSGQGARETQY
>TRBV6-2/TRBV6-3|TRBJ2-1
ASSYRAQYNEQF
>TRBV7-2|TRBJ1-6
ASSETGGEGSPLH
>TRBV5-5|TRBJ1-2
ASSLDGGAGGYT
>TRBV14|TRBJ2-1
ASSQAGGGVYNEQF
>TRBV6-5|TRBJ2-7
ASSYSYLAGGRSPYEQY
>TRBV11-2|TRBJ2-7
ASSLGGQGASYEQY
>TRBV24-1|TRBJ2-2
ATSDLAYTNTGELF
>TRBV7-9|TRBJ2-7
ASSLVLATGSGEQY
>TRBV30|TRBJ1-2
AWTQLWTGKGYGYT
>TRBV6-5|TRBJ2-5
ASSYSRVMETQY
>TRBV7-2|TRBJ2-7
ASSLAGGRVIYEQY
>TRBV7-3|TRBJ1-1
ASSPPGTGGSGTEAF
>TRBV3-1|TRBJ2-1
ASSQVTVSYNEQF
>TRBV6-2/TRBV6-3|TRBJ1-5
ASSYRTGGAIRNQPQH